The sequence of this T cell receptor beta chain was determined in a study of beta chain features in type 1 diabetes. Study-wide findings and caveats: Possibly, sequencing cDNA over-represented cells that had high TCR expression levels. Patients showed naive, central memory and Treg TCRB repertoires that appeared more similar than those of healthy donors.

This clone was picked up a small number of times. The antigen is unknown. CDR3 size: 15 residues. V lost 3 bases and J lost 4, with 12 bases in between. CDR1 is MDHEN, CDR2 SYDVKM, per germline. Reverse transcription of all isolated RNA meant that expressed TCRB transcripts were sequenced. An average of approximately 3.4 million reads was obtained for naive, central memory and regulatory T cell samples. Some clones are missing from TCRdb's copy, which holds only in-frame ones; the method was immunoSEQ multiplex PCR. The sample contains over 700,000 clones, 15% to 20% of which appear only once. This chain connects TRBV28 to TRBJ1-4, with unresolved D. Sequences were obtained from naive CD4+ T cells from blood. The receptor was derived from a woman under 30 in good health. The CDR3 DNA follows: TGTGCCAGCAGTTTTTTGGGATCAGTTAATGAAAAACTGTTTTTT. Amino acids: CASSFLGSVNEKLFF.